These T cell receptor beta chains were read from a single sample in a study of Graves' ophthalmopathy and Graves' hyperthyroidism. TCRdb called the multiplex PCR reads again in MiXCR, with one record for every CDR3 protein. The sample includes over 150,000 distinct CDR3 sequences, roughly two fifths of them seen just once. Sequencing was done on a sample of peripheral blood. The receptor set was obtained from a woman aged 35 to 49 with Graves' ophthalmopathy. Both conserved end residues are part of each CDR3. The order of the fields is CDR3 length, J gene, D gene, V gene, CDR3 protein. D genes are given only for firm matches.

len: 15; j_gene: TRBJ1-1; d_gene: -; v_gene: TRBV4-1; CDR3aa: CASSQGYGGNTEAFF
len: 12; j_gene: TRBJ1-1; d_gene: TRBD1; v_gene: TRBV2; CDR3aa: CVKTGARPEAFF
len: 14; j_gene: TRBJ1-1; d_gene: TRBD1; v_gene: TRBV12-3/TRBV12-4; CDR3aa: CASSDTGGRTEAFF
len: 15; j_gene: TRBJ2-6; d_gene: -; v_gene: TRBV5-1; CDR3aa: CASSFDRSGANVLTF
len: 15; j_gene: TRBJ2-7; d_gene: -; v_gene: TRBV6-2/TRBV6-3; CDR3aa: CASSYSTRSGYEQYF
len: 14; j_gene: TRBJ1-2; d_gene: -; v_gene: TRBV24-1; CDR3aa: CATSDSGPNYGYTF
len: 11; j_gene: TRBJ1-1; d_gene: -; v_gene: TRBV28; CDR3aa: CASSLKIHSFF
len: 14; j_gene: TRBJ2-2; d_gene: -; v_gene: TRBV7-6; CDR3aa: CASSLDTSTGELFF
len: 14; j_gene: TRBJ2-5; d_gene: -; v_gene: TRBV6-5; CDR3aa: CASSYGVAIETQYF
len: 14; j_gene: TRBJ1-2; d_gene: TRBD1; v_gene: TRBV27; CDR3aa: CASSLTRGQDGYTF
len: 17; j_gene: TRBJ1-2; d_gene: TRBD1; v_gene: TRBV28; CDR3aa: CASSLRQGLTIYYGYTF
len: 13; j_gene: TRBJ2-7; d_gene: TRBD2; v_gene: TRBV12-3/TRBV12-4; CDR3aa: CASTGGSSYEQYF
len: 14; j_gene: TRBJ2-7; d_gene: -; v_gene: TRBV12-3/TRBV12-4; CDR3aa: CASSTGTSSYEQYF
len: 14; j_gene: TRBJ2-7; d_gene: -; v_gene: TRBV7-2; CDR3aa: CASSQRWGVYEQYF
len: 13; j_gene: TRBJ1-1; d_gene: -; v_gene: TRBV30; CDR3aa: CACRFLENTEAFF
len: 14; j_gene: TRBJ2-7; d_gene: -; v_gene: TRBV4-3; CDR3aa: CASSQDLQAGEQYF
len: 10; j_gene: TRBJ2-5; d_gene: -; v_gene: TRBV29-1; CDR3aa: CSVHQETQYF
len: 12; j_gene: TRBJ2-2; d_gene: -; v_gene: TRBV12-3/TRBV12-4; CDR3aa: CASSLGSGELFF
len: 18; j_gene: TRBJ1-5; d_gene: TRBD1; v_gene: TRBV6-5; CDR3aa: CASSPLSGQGASNQPQHF
len: 15; j_gene: TRBJ2-5; d_gene: -; v_gene: TRBV12-3/TRBV12-4; CDR3aa: CASSPRQGGMETQYF
len: 14; j_gene: TRBJ2-5; d_gene: -; v_gene: TRBV7-2; CDR3aa: CASSLVVGQETQYF
len: 14; j_gene: TRBJ1-1; d_gene: TRBD1; v_gene: TRBV6-1; CDR3aa: CAISATGSNTEAFF
len: 17; j_gene: TRBJ1-6; d_gene: TRBD1; v_gene: TRBV19; CDR3aa: CASSVWTGVVHNSPLHF
len: 14; j_gene: TRBJ1-1; d_gene: -; v_gene: TRBV7-9; CDR3aa: CASSLEVRFTEAFF
len: 15; j_gene: TRBJ2-4; d_gene: -; v_gene: TRBV15; CDR3aa: CATSSGGVAKNIQYF
len: 14; j_gene: TRBJ1-2; d_gene: -; v_gene: TRBV2; CDR3aa: CASSEDGTNYGYTF
len: 15; j_gene: TRBJ2-5; d_gene: TRBD1; v_gene: TRBV12-3/TRBV12-4; CDR3aa: CASSPRDRGAWTQYF
len: 14; j_gene: TRBJ2-5; d_gene: -; v_gene: TRBV30; CDR3aa: CAWSVGDIQETQYF
len: 13; j_gene: TRBJ1-1; d_gene: TRBD1; v_gene: TRBV12-3/TRBV12-4; CDR3aa: CASSRQQGRGAFF
len: 15; j_gene: TRBJ2-7; d_gene: -; v_gene: TRBV6-1; CDR3aa: CASGKGGGGPYEQYF
len: 14; j_gene: TRBJ1-1; d_gene: TRBD1; v_gene: TRBV12-3/TRBV12-4; CDR3aa: CASSFGQGNTEAFF
len: 14; j_gene: TRBJ1-1; d_gene: -; v_gene: TRBV19; CDR3aa: CASSKTGFGTEAFF
len: 14; j_gene: TRBJ2-7; d_gene: -; v_gene: TRBV12-3/TRBV12-4; CDR3aa: CASTQGGPDYEQYF
len: 10; j_gene: TRBJ2-7; d_gene: -; v_gene: TRBV29-1; CDR3aa: CSVGEYEQYF
len: 15; j_gene: TRBJ1-6; d_gene: TRBD1; v_gene: TRBV6-1; CDR3aa: CASRGTGLPKPPLHF
len: 11; j_gene: TRBJ2-5; d_gene: -; v_gene: TRBV19; CDR3aa: CASSTTGTQYF
len: 15; j_gene: TRBJ2-7; d_gene: TRBD2; v_gene: TRBV7-2; CDR3aa: CASTPGGGESYEQYF
len: 14; j_gene: TRBJ1-5; d_gene: -; v_gene: TRBV7-9; CDR3aa: CASSFGQPNQPQHF
len: 20; j_gene: TRBJ2-5; d_gene: TRBD2; v_gene: TRBV7-2; CDR3aa: CASSSDQWTSGRAVQETQYF
len: 11; j_gene: TRBJ1-2; d_gene: TRBD1; v_gene: TRBV28; CDR3aa: CASSRTGGYTF
len: 15; j_gene: TRBJ2-7; d_gene: TRBD2; v_gene: TRBV15; CDR3aa: CATSRALAGAAEQYF
len: 13; j_gene: TRBJ2-3; d_gene: -; v_gene: TRBV6-1; CDR3aa: CASKSLSTDTQYF
len: 14; j_gene: TRBJ2-7; d_gene: -; v_gene: TRBV7-3; CDR3aa: CASSSTGPSYEQYF
len: 16; j_gene: TRBJ1-1; d_gene: TRBD1; v_gene: TRBV20-1; CDR3aa: CSARPRDRLRYAEAFF
len: 12; j_gene: TRBJ2-7; d_gene: TRBD1; v_gene: TRBV12-3/TRBV12-4; CDR3aa: CASRGQGYEQYF
len: 14; j_gene: TRBJ2-7; d_gene: -; v_gene: TRBV28; CDR3aa: CATREAETPYEQYF